Listed below are T cell receptor beta chains from one sample, sequenced in a study of T-cell memory formation after mild COVID-19. TCRdb processed the 5' RACE reads anew with MiXCR; each CDR3 protein has one entry. Of about 150,000 distinct CDR3 sequences detected, 20% to 25% appear once; the ten largest clones hold roughly a quarter. Source material: PBMCs or a T cell subset sorted from them (not recorded which). The receptors were sampled from an adult woman who had mild COVID-19 (a few samples of this study predate the infection). Cell type and time point are not known. CDR3s include the opening cysteine and the closing phenylalanine or tryptophan. Each record gives: V gene, clone size, J gene, D gene, CDR3 DNA, CDR3 protein. The D gene is left open where the match is weak. Size tells how often a clone was seen (once, few, many) or the class of an expanded clone, and some rows leave it out.

>TRBV6-1|few|TRBJ2-3|TRBD2
TGTGCCAGCAGTGAACGGGCTAGCGGGGTTTCCGATACGCAGTATTTT
CASSERASGVSDTQYF
>TRBV3-1|few|TRBJ2-5|TRBD2
TGTGCCAGCAGCCAAGATCGGACTAGCCTGAAAGAGACCCAGTACTTC
CASSQDRTSLKETQYF
>TRBV28|few|TRBJ2-7|-
TGTGCCAGCAGTTTGGGGCACCCAGTCTACGAGCAGTACTTC
CASSLGHPVYEQYF
>TRBV4-2|few|TRBJ2-7|-
TGTGCCAGCAGCCAAGATGGGACGGCCTACGAGCAGTACTTC
CASSQDGTAYEQYF
>TRBV5-6|few|TRBJ1-1|-
TGTGCCAGCAGCTTGGGACAGGCTGAAGCTTTCTTT
CASSLGQAEAFF
>TRBV7-9|few|TRBJ2-1|-
TGTGCCAGCAGCCCTCGGGACATCCCTTTAGGTGAGCAGTTCTTC
CASSPRDIPLGEQFF
>TRBV15|-|TRBJ2-5|-
TGTGCCACCAGCAGACCCCATGAAGAGACCCAGTACTTC
CATSRPHEETQYF
>TRBV6-4|-|TRBJ2-1|-
TGTGCCAGCAGTGACTCGCAGGGGGGTAGCGATGAGCAGTTCTTC
CASSDSQGGSDEQFF
>TRBV6-5|few|TRBJ1-6|TRBD1
TGTGCCAGCAGTCACCATGAACAGGGGCACTCACCCCTCCACTTT
CASSHHEQGHSPLHF
>TRBV9|few|TRBJ2-1|TRBD1
TGTGCCAGCAGCCAAGGACAGGGGAGGAACAATGAGCAGTTCTTC
CASSQGQGRNNEQFF
>TRBV7-9|-|TRBJ2-7|-
TGTGCCAGCAGCTCGCGAACGACTAGGGCTCCCTTGGAGCAGTACTTC
CASSSRTTRAPLEQYF
>TRBV7-3|few|TRBJ2-3|TRBD1
TGTGCCAGCAGCTCGACAGGGGCCAGCACAGATACGCAGTATTTT
CASSSTGASTDTQYF
>TRBV29-1|few|TRBJ1-2|-
TGCAGCGTTGAAGGAATTGGCTCCTTTCTAGGGGCAAACTATGGCTACACCTTC
CSVEGIGSFLGANYGYTF
>TRBV4-1|-|TRBJ2-1|TRBD2
TGCGCCAGCAGCCAATTGGGCGGGGGGATCTACAATGAGCAGTTCTTC
CASSQLGGGIYNEQFF
>TRBV9|few|TRBJ2-7|TRBD2
TGTGCCAGCAGCGTAGCGGGAGGGACCTACGAGCAGTACTTC
CASSVAGGTYEQYF
>TRBV27|-|TRBJ2-3|TRBD2
TGTGCCAGCAGTCATCCTATCGGGGGACTACGCACAGATACGCAGTATTTT
CASSHPIGGLRTDTQYF
>TRBV6-2/TRBV6-3|-|TRBJ2-1|-
TGTGCCAGCAGCTACCGTGACACCCAGGGAGACGAGCAGTTCTTC
CASSYRDTQGDEQFF
>TRBV5-1|-|TRBJ2-1|TRBD1
TGCGCCAGCAGCCTGGGACAGGGTGGCGATGAGCAGTTCTTC
CASSLGQGGDEQFF
>TRBV7-9|-|TRBJ2-1|TRBD2
TGTGCCAGCAGCCGGACTAGCGGGATCTCCTACAATGAGCAGTTCTTC
CASSRTSGISYNEQFF